The 6 T cell receptor beta chains listed next were all sequenced from one sample in a study of cytomegalovirus exposure and HLA in healthy donors. PCR amplification relied on 60 Vbeta primers (plus 13 Jbeta primers). Produced via immunoSEQ multiplex PCR; TCRdb's table is partial and in-frame only. The listing records over 120,000 clones. Specimen: PBMCs. Receptor source: a male donor in good health and CMV-seronegative.

The gene calls are TRBV29-1 and TRBJ1-2, with D unresolved. Germline lookup yields CDR1 SQVTM and CDR2 ANQGSEA. The CDR3 totals 13 residues. Trimming took 1 base from V and 6 from J, leaving 12 bases between them. CDR3 nucleotides: TGCAGCGTTGAAGGTTCACAGAGCAATGGCTACACCTTC. Translated, it gives CSVEGSQSNGYTF.

The J gene is TRBJ2-7, the V gene TRBV30, with D maybe TRBD1 (5 bases). CDR1 is GTSNPN, CDR2 SVGIG, per germline (reference sequence). This CDR3 contains 13 residues. The V end was cut by 3 bases, the J end by 3 bases, with 12 bases between. The CDR3 here is CAWSGDSFYEQYF. CDR3 nucleotide sequence: TGTGCCTGGAGCGGCGACAGTTTCTACGAGCAGTACTTC.

This rearrangement joins TRBV7-9 to TRBJ2-2; D might be TRBD1 (5 bases). CDR1 and CDR2 from the germline V gene are SEHNR and FQNEAQ (reference sequence). The CDR3 contains 15 residues. With 1 base removed from V and 0 bases from J, the gap between germline ends came to 6 bases. Here the CDR3 DNA reads TGTGCCAGCAGCTTAGGACAGACGAACACCGGGGAGCTGTTTTTT. It codes for CASSLGQTNTGELFF.

The V call is TRBV7-8, the J call TRBJ1-5; D not certain. V lost 3 bases, J lost 0 bases, and 12 bases lay in between. The CDR3 consists of 16 residues. Germline V gene sequence: CDR1 SGHVS, CDR2 FQNEAQ. The CDR3 sequence is CASSFGPRNSNQPQHF. CDR3 DNA: TGTGCCAGCAGCTTCGGTCCGCGGAATAGCAATCAGCCCCAGCATTTT. The variable domain in full, with the rest retrieved from reference TRBV7-8 and TRBJ1-5, is GAGVSQSPRYKVAKRGQDVALRCDPISGHVSLFWYQQALGQGPEFLTYFQNEAQLDKSGLPSDRFFAERPEGSVSTLKIQRTQQEDSAVYLCASSFGPRNSNQPQHFGDGTRLSIL.

The J gene is TRBJ1-1, the V gene TRBV27; 8 nucleotides line up with TRBD1. Trimming cost V 6 bases and J 2 bases; bases outside gene matches: 17. CDR1 and CDR2 (germline): MNHEY, SMNVEV (reference sequence). This CDR3 is 18 amino acids long. CDR3 in amino acids: CASRRFGQGGLLNTEAFF. The CDR3, as DNA: TGTGCCAGCAGGCGCTTCGGACAGGGAGGGCTACTTAACACTGAAGCTTTCTTT.

The V and J genes are TRBV19 and TRBJ1-3; D perhaps matches TRBD1 (6 bases). Germline values: CDR1 LNHDA, CDR2 SQIVND (reference sequence). V was trimmed by 2 bases and J by 0 bases, leaving 11 bases between them. The length of the CDR3 is 16 residues. The CDR3 spells CASSIRDISSGNTIYF. The CDR3 DNA follows: TGTGCCAGTAGTATAAGGGACATCAGCTCTGGAAACACCATATATTTT.